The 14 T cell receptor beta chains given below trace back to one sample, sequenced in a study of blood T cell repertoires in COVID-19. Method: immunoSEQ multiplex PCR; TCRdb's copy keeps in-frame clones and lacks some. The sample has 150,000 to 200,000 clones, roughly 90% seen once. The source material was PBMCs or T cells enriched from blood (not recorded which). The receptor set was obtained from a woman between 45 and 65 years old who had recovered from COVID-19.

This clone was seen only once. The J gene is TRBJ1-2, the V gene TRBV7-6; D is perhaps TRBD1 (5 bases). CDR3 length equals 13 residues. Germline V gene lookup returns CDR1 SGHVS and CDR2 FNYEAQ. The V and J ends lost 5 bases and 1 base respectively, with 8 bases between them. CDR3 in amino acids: CASSQGLNYGYTF. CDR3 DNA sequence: TGTGCCAGCAGCCAGGGACTTAACTATGGCTACACCTTC. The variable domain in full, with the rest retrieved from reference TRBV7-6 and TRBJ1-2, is GAGVSQSPRYKVTKRGQDVALRCDPISGHVSLYWYRQALGQGPEFLTYFNYEAQQDKSGLPNDRFSAERPEGSISTLTIQRTEQRDSAMYRCASSQGLNYGYTFGSGTRLTVV.

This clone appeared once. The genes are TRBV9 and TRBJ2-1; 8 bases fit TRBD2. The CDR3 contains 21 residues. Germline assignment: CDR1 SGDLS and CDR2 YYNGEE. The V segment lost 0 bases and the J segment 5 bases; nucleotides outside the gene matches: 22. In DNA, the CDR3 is TGTGCCAGCAGCGTAGCCCTAGGGAGCACTTCTCGGGGGGGCTCGGACAATGAGCAGTTCTTC. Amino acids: CASSVALGSTSRGGSDNEQFF.

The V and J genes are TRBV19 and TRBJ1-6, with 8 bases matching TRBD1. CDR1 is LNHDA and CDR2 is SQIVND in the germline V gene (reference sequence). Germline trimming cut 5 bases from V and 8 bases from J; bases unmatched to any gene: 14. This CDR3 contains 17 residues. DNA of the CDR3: TGTGCCAGTAGTTCTCCCCCAGGGGGCTTAGGAGATTCACCCCTCCACTTT. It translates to CASSSPPGGLGDSPLHF. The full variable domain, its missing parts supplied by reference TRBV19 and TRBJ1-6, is DGGITQSPKYLFRKEGQNVTLSCEQNLNHDAMYWYRQDPGQGLRLIYYSQIVNDFQKGDIAEGYSVSREKKESFPLTVTSAQKNPTAFYLCASSSPPGGLGDSPLHFGNGTRLTVT.

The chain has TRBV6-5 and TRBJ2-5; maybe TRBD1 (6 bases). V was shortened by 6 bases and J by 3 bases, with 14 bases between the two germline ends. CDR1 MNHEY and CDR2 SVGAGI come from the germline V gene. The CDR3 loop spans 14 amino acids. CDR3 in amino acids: CASSHTGTEETQYF. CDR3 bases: TGTGCCAGCAGCCACACAGGGACCGAAGAGACCCAGTACTTC.

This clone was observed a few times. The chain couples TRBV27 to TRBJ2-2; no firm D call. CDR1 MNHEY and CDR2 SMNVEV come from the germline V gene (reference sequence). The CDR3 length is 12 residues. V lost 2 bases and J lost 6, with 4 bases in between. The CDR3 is CASSLRAGELFF. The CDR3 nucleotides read TGTGCCAGCAGTTTACGGGCCGGGGAGCTGTTTTTT.

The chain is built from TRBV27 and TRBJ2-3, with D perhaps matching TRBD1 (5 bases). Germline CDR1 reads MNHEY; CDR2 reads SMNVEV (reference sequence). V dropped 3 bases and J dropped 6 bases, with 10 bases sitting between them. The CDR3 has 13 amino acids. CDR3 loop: CASSLRQSDTQYF. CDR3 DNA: TGTGCCAGCAGTTTGCGACAGTCCGATACGCAGTATTTT.

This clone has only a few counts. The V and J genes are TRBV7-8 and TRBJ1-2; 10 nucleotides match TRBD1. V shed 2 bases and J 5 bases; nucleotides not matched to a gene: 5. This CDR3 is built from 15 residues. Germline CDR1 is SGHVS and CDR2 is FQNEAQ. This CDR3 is CASSLLTGGAYGYTF. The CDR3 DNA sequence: TGTGCCAGCAGCTTATTGACAGGGGGCGCGTATGGCTACACCTTC.

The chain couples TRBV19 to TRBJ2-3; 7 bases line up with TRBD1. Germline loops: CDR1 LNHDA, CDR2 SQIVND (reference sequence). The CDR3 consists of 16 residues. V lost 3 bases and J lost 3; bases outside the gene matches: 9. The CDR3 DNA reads TGTGCCAGTAGTATGGGGGCAGGGGGTTTGACAGATACGCAGTATTTT. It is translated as CASSMGAGGLTDTQYF.

The DNA of the CDR3 is TGTGCCAGCAGCCAAGATCCTCGGGGGCAAGAGACCCAGTACTTC. Translated: CASSQDPRGQETQYF. J is TRBJ2-5 and V is TRBV3-1 (or the pseudogene TRBV3-2), with D maybe TRBD2 (6 bases). Per the germline V gene, CDR1 is LGHDT and CDR2 is YNNKEL (reference sequence). There are 15 residues in the CDR3. V gave up 0 bases and J gave up 2 bases, with 10 bases separating them.

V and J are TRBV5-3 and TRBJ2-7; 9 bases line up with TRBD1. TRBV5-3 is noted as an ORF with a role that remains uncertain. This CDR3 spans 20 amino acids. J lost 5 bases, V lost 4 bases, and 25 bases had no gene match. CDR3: CARSRWPGQGGRRYFHEQYF. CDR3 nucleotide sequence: TGTGCCAGAAGCCGTTGGCCGGGACAGGGAGGTCGAAGGTATTTCCACGAGCAGTACTTC.

CDR3 residues: CASSPATGTASSPLHF. CDR3 DNA: TGTGCCAGCTCACCGGCCACCGGGACAGCAAGCTCACCCCTCCACTTT. The V and J genes are TRBV18 and TRBJ1-6; 7 bases agree with TRBD1. Germline assignment: CDR1 KGHSH and CDR2 LQKENI. Trimming removed 3 bases from V and 10 bases from J; junction bases left unmatched: 12. CDR3 length equals 16 residues.

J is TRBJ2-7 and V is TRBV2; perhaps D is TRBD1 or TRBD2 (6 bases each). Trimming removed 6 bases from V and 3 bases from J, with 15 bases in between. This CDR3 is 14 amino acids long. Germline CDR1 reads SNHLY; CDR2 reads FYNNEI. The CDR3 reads CASREQGGGYEQYF. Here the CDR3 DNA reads TGTGCCAGCAGAGAACAGGGAGGCGGCTACGAGCAGTACTTC.

In nucleotides, the CDR3 is TGTGCCAGCAGTTTTATTGGGGCCTATGGCTACACCTTC. Translation gives CASSFIGAYGYTF. The rearrangement uses TRBV12-3 or TRBV12-4 and TRBJ1-2; perhaps TRBD1 as D (5 bases). This CDR3 has 13 residues. V lost 3 bases and J lost 4, with 9 bases in between.

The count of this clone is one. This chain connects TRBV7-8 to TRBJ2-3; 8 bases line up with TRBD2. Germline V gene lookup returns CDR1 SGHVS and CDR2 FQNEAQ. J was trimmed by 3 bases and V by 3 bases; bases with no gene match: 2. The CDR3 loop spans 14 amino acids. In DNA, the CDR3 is TGTGCCAGCAGCTTTCCGGGGGGGACAGATACGCAGTATTTT. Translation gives CASSFPGGTDTQYF.